A single sample gave rise to the 10 T cell receptor beta chains below, sequenced in a study of T cell repertoires in cytomegalovirus infection. What these receptors recognize is not known. TCRdb itself ran the reads through MiXCR, one entry per CDR3 protein. Of approximately 34,000 distinct CDR3 sequences listed, just over 50% are singletons. Sequencing used CD8+ T cells from cultured PBMCs, obtained from culture after CMV antigen stimulation. Source of these receptors: a human donor in good health (CMV status not recorded). Some clones in this sample may be carry-over from other donors' samples.

The chain has TRBV27 and TRBJ2-7, with TRBD1 matching 10 bases. Trimming at V came to 6 bases and at J to 4 bases, leaving 6 bases not matched to a gene. The CDR3 runs 14 residues. Germline loops: CDR1 MNHEY, CDR2 SMNVEV (reference sequence). CDR3 nucleotides: TGTGCCAGCAGGGCCGGGGACAGGGGATACGAGCAGTACTTC. Translating it yields CASRAGDRGYEQYF.

This sequence joins TRBV12-3 or TRBV12-4 and TRBJ1-5; the D gene is possibly TRBD1 (6 bases). V shed 2 bases and J shed 3 bases, with 11 bases lying between them. The CDR3 has 15 amino acids. The CDR3 coding sequence is TGTGCCAGCAGTTTAAATTCAGGGGTCAATCAGCCCCAGCATTTT. It yields the protein CASSLNSGVNQPQHF.

This clonotype occurred a few times. The V call is TRBV7-9, the J call TRBJ1-2; 8 bases match TRBD1. V shed 4 bases, J shed 5 bases, and the junction held 9 bases outside the gene matches. CDR3 size: 15 residues. Germline loops: CDR1 SEHNR, CDR2 FQNEAQ (reference sequence). The CDR3 region has the DNA TGTGCCAGCAGCTCGACGGACAGGGCCCAGTATGGCTACACCTTC. Translated, it gives CASSSTDRAQYGYTF. Using reference TRBV7-9 and TRBJ1-2 for the parts outside the CDR3, the full variable domain is DTGVSQNPRHKITKRGQNVTFRCDPISEHNRLYWYRQTLGQGPEFLTYFQNEAQLEKSRLLSDRFSAERPKGSFSTLEIQRTEQGDSAMYLCASSSTDRAQYGYTFGSGTRLTVV.

The rearrangement links TRBV11-2 to TRBJ2-1; 11 nucleotides line up with TRBD2. The CDR3 extends over 16 amino acids. Germline V lookup: CDR1 SGHAT, CDR2 FQNNGV. The V and J ends lost 10 bases and 0 bases, in that order; junction bases with no gene match: 8. The DNA of the CDR3 is TGTGCCACCCGATTTAGCGGGAGGGCCTCCTACAATGAGCAGTTCTTC. Translation: CATRFSGRASYNEQFF.

This chain links TRBV9 with TRBJ1-5; a weak D match, TRBD1 (5 bases). Trimming pared 3 bases from V and 3 bases from J, leaving 13 bases between. The CDR3 has 15 amino acids. The germline CDR1 and CDR2 sequences are SGDLS and YYNGEE. As DNA, the CDR3 is TGTGCCAGCAGCGGGACGGGACGGCACAATCAGCCCCAGCATTTT. Translated, it gives CASSGTGRHNQPQHF.

This rearrangement joins TRBV18 to TRBJ2-1, with TRBD2 identical over 10 bases. V lost 3 bases, J lost 5 bases, and 10 bases stayed unmatched. This CDR3 spans 17 amino acids. Germline CDR1 reads KGHSH; CDR2 reads LQKENI. The CDR3 DNA is TGTGCCAGCTCACCCAGATCTACGGGACTAGCGAACAATGAGCAGTTCTTC. Its translation is CASSPRSTGLANNEQFF.

The V call is TRBV20-1, the J call TRBJ2-2; D not resolved. V was clipped by 3 bases and J by 3 bases, with 20 bases between them. Germline V gives CDR1 DFQATT, CDR2 SNEGSKA (reference sequence). The CDR3 consists of 17 residues. CDR3 protein: CSASLPRARTDTGELFF. The CDR3 bases are TGCAGTGCTAGTTTACCCCGAGCCCGGACCGACACCGGGGAGCTGTTTTTT.

The gene calls are TRBV19 and TRBJ2-7; D is perhaps TRBD1 (6 bases). The CDR3 totals 16 residues. Looked up from germline, CDR1 is LNHDA and CDR2 is SQIVND (reference sequence). The V end was cut by 2 bases, the J end by 2 bases, with 16 bases between. This CDR3 reads CASSILSSTGPYEQYF. The CDR3 DNA reads TGTGCCAGTAGTATACTAAGCTCAACAGGGCCCTACGAGCAGTACTTC.

A few counts support this clonotype. The V call is TRBV7-9, the J call TRBJ2-7; TRBD1 is a possible D gene (6 bases). V was shortened by 3 bases and J by 3 bases, with 12 bases between the two germline ends. The CDR3 is 14 residues long. CDR1 and CDR2 from the germline V gene are SEHNR and FQNEAQ (reference sequence). CDR3 amino acids: CASSFTGSVYEQYF. The CDR3 DNA is TGTGCCAGCAGCTTCACAGGGTCCGTCTACGAGCAGTACTTC.

The chain couples TRBV7-4 to TRBJ2-2; D not certain. Germline CDR1 reads SGHVT; CDR2 reads SQSDAQ. V was clipped by 7 bases and J by 8 bases, with 8 bases between them. The CDR3 loop spans 11 amino acids. The DNA for the CDR3 is TGTGCCAGCACCTTCCAGGGGGAGCTGTTTTTT. Translated, it gives CASTFQGELFF.